This passage covers 13 T cell receptor beta chains from one sample sequenced in a study of blood T cell repertoires in COVID-19. Sequenced by immunoSEQ multiplex PCR; TCRdb stores in-frame clones only, minus some. The sample records some 53,000 clones, approximately 84% being singletons. The sequenced sample was peripheral blood. These receptors all come from a man between 65 and 80 years old with acute or convalescent COVID-19.

CDR3 protein: CATSRGTGRNQPQHF. As DNA, the CDR3 is TGTGCCACCAGCAGGGGGACAGGGCGCAATCAGCCCCAGCATTTT. The rearrangement uses TRBV15 and TRBJ1-5; 9 bases are a match to TRBD1. After removal of 3 bases from V and 2 bases from J, the junction contained 2 bases not matched to a gene. CDR1 LNHNV and CDR2 YYDKDF come from the germline V gene (reference sequence). The CDR3 has 15 amino acids.

This chain uses TRBV30 with TRBJ1-4; D is undetermined. CDR1 and CDR2 (germline): GTSNPN, SVGIG (reference sequence). The CDR3 has 14 residues. The germline V and J ends were trimmed by 0 bases and 8 bases, with 13 bases remaining between them. CDR3 DNA: TGTGCCTGGAGTGTACAAGGTGGCGGGGAAAAACTGTTTTTT. Amino acids: CAWSVQGGGEKLFF.

This clone was seen a handful of times. The chain combines TRBV12-3 or TRBV12-4 with TRBJ1-6; 9 bases map to TRBD1. This CDR3 is built from 13 residues. Germline trimming cut 6 bases from V and 7 bases from J; bases unmatched to any gene: 1. The CDR3 bases are TGTGCCAGCAGGGGGACAGGGAATTCACCCCTCCACTTT. Protein product: CASRGTGNSPLHF.

In this sample, this clone turned up once. The V call is TRBV6-6, the J call TRBJ2-7; TRBD1 agrees at 7 bases. Trimming removed 5 bases from V and 7 bases from J; junction bases left unmatched: 11. Germline CDR1 reads MNHNY; CDR2 reads SVGAGI (reference sequence). This CDR3 is 14 amino acids long. DNA of the CDR3: TGTGCCAGCAGTCATGGGACAGCCAGGGGAGAGCAGTACGTC. It translates to CASSHGTARGEQYV.

Only one count was recorded for this clone. CDR3: CASSLLQGAGYTF. For the CDR3, the DNA is TGTGCCAGCAGCTTACTACAGGGGGCTGGCTACACCTTC. J is TRBJ1-2 and V is TRBV11-2, with TRBD1 matching over 9 bases. The germline V gene encodes CDR1 SGHAT and CDR2 FQNNGV. Trimming at V came to 2 bases and at J to 7 bases, leaving 2 bases not matched to a gene. The CDR3 spans 13 residues.

V is TRBV3-1 (or the pseudogene TRBV3-2) and J is TRBJ1-1; tentative D call: TRBD1 (6 bases). The length of the CDR3 is 13 residues. Germline loops: CDR1 LGHDT, CDR2 YNNKEL (reference sequence). V was trimmed by 6 bases and J by 4 bases, leaving 12 bases between them. DNA for the CDR3: TGTGCCAGCAGGACACAGGGACGCACTGAAGCTTTCTTT. It codes for CASRTQGRTEAFF.

This sequence joins TRBV19 and TRBJ2-3; D possibly corresponds to TRBD2 (5 bases). Trimming took 5 bases from V and 3 from J, leaving 21 bases between them. Per the germline V gene, CDR1 is LNHDA and CDR2 is SQIVND (reference sequence). The CDR3 is 17 amino acids. As DNA, the CDR3 is TGTGCCAGTAGTCACAGACCCAGAGCGGTCAGGACAGATACGCAGTATTTT. This translates into CASSHRPRAVRTDTQYF. Full variable domain (outside the CDR3, taken from reference TRBV19 and TRBJ2-3): DGGITQSPKYLFRKEGQNVTLSCEQNLNHDAMYWYRQDPGQGLRLIYYSQIVNDFQKGDIAEGYSVSREKKESFPLTVTSAQKNPTAFYLCASSHRPRAVRTDTQYFGPGTRLTVL.

Here the CDR3 DNA reads TGCGCCAGCAGCCCCGGGACTAGCGGGGGGGCTTGGAACAATGAGCAGTTCTTC. As protein: CASSPGTSGGAWNNEQFF. This chain joins TRBV4-1 and TRBJ2-1; 16 bases agree with TRBD2. The CDR3 runs 18 residues. V was clipped by 4 bases and J by 5 bases; unmatched bases: 8. Germline V gene data show CDR1 as MGHRA and CDR2 as YSYEKL.

The table lists this clone with a count of one. J is TRBJ2-3 and V is TRBV4-3, with 8 bases lining up with TRBD1. Germline loops: CDR1 LGHNA, CDR2 YSLEER. The V and J ends lost 1 base and 3 bases, in that order; junction bases with no gene match: 6. The CDR3 loop spans 16 amino acids. In nucleotides, the CDR3 is TGCGCCAGCAGCCAAGTGAAGGGACAGGTAACAGATACGCAGTATTTT. It encodes CASSQVKGQVTDTQYF.

This clone was counted a few times. This rearrangement joins TRBV18 to TRBJ1-1; unclear D gene. Trimming took off 4 bases at V and 6 bases at J, with 21 bases between the two ends. Per the germline V gene, CDR1 is KGHSH and CDR2 is LQKENI. This CDR3 region has 16 residues. The CDR3, as DNA: TGTGCCAGCTCACTTAGCGCTCCGGGCAGCAACTCTGAAGCTTTCTTT. This translates into CASSLSAPGSNSEAFF.

This clone was seen at least ten times. V usage is TRBV4-1 and J usage is TRBJ2-7; 10 bases align to TRBD1. The junction had 6 bases not matched to a gene; V was cut back by 4 bases and J by 0 bases. Germline loops: CDR1 MGHRA, CDR2 YSYEKL. The CDR3 length is 16 residues. CDR3 in DNA: TGCGCCAGCAGCCCCAGGGGACAGGGGCCCTCCTACGAGCAGTACTTC. It yields the protein CASSPRGQGPSYEQYF.

The chain combines TRBV30 with TRBJ2-1; TRBD2 might be the D (6 bases). V shed 4 bases and J shed 12 bases, with 16 bases lying between them. This CDR3 comprises 12 residues. CDR1 is GTSNPN, CDR2 SVGIG, per germline (reference sequence). This CDR3 reads CAWIVPGGRQFF. CDR3 nucleotide sequence: TGTGCCTGGATCGTCCCCGGGGGTCGGCAGTTCTTC.

The chain couples TRBV11-2 to TRBJ2-3, with a possible D match to TRBD2 (6 bases). V gave up 1 base and J gave up 4 bases, with 9 bases separating them. Germline CDR1 and CDR2: SGHAT and FQNNGV. The CDR3 runs to 14 residues. The CDR3 loop is CASSLGGDADTQYF. CDR3 DNA: TGTGCCAGCAGCTTAGGGGGGGACGCAGATACGCAGTATTTT.